One and the same sample provided the 17 T cell receptor beta chains below, sequenced in a study of tissue T cells after allogeneic stem cell transplantation (dated by TCRdb to the early 2020s). The library was produced with the immunoSEQ multiplex PCR assay. Here the immuneACCESS table is served through TCRdb, limited to in-frame sequences with V and J called. Missing clones are a known gap in these copies; in checked studies unresolved V genes cover under half, and the rest lacks a known reason. The sample table contains 2,000 to 2,500 clones; only one count was recorded for around 50% of them. The ten biggest clones cover about 43% of the sample. In the paper's terms, the time point label means: mouse harvest day 14 after allogeneic transplant. Mouse grafts consisting of 10^7 T-cell-depleted bone marrow cells combined with 10^6 splenic CD5+ T cells were administered by tail vein injection. Input material: liver tissue. Every receptor here comes from a female BALB/c mouse given C57BL/6 T cells with graft-versus-host disease after an allogeneic hematopoietic cell transplant.

In regard to this clone: The gene symbols are mouse symbols. The read falls 1 residue short of the CDR3 end, and the missing part is taken from the germline J gene. V is TRBV16 and J is TRBJ2-3, with D possibly TRBD1 on 5 matching bases. Germline values: CDR1 SGHSA, CDR2 FRNQAP. The CDR3 is 15 residues long. V was pared by 0 bases and J by 1 base, with 8 bases between. Here the CDR3 reads CASSLERGGAETLYF. The CDR3 bases that were read are TGTGCAAGCAGCTTAGAGAGGGGTGGTGCAGAAACGCTGTAT.

This clone was seen only a few times. Gene names are mouse gene names. The read terminates 1 residue before the CDR3 end, so the remaining end is supplied by the germline J gene. The chain joins TRBV31 to TRBJ2-1; 8 bases line up with TRBD2. Germline loops: CDR1 GKSSPN, CDR2 SITVG. Trimming took 3 bases from V and 3 from J; bases not matched to a gene: 1. CDR3 length: 13 residues. The CDR3 here is CAWSGLGYAEQFF. CDR3 bases read: TGTGCCTGGAGCGGACTGGGCTATGCTGAGCAGTTC.

This clone was seen more than once but under ten times. Gene labels here are mouse ones. The sequenced fragment ends 1 residue before the CDR3 boundary, so the rest is inferred from the germline J gene. The chain recombines TRBV13-3 with TRBJ2-7, with 12 bases lining up with TRBD2. The CDR3 sequence is 12 residues long. Germline V gene sequence: CDR1 NNHDY, CDR2 SYVADS. V lost 9 bases and J lost 6; bases outside the gene matches: 4. The chain's CDR3 is CATRDWGVEQYF. The CDR3 bases that were read are TGTGCCACCCGGGACTGGGGGGTTGAACAGTAC.

By sample share, this clone is large. Gene names and germline refer to mouse. Coverage ceases 1 residue before the CDR3 finishes, and the germline J gene fills in the end. The chain carries TRBV12-1 and TRBJ2-1; 10 positions agree with TRBD2. The CDR3 loop spans 15 amino acids. V trimming: 4 bases; J trimming: 6 bases; junction bases outside the gene matches: 8. The germline CDR1 and CDR2 sequences are SGHSN and HYEKVE. The sequenced part of the CDR3 DNA is TGTGCCAGCTCCCTTCCCGGGACTGGGGTTGCTGAGCAGTTC. Translating gives CASSLPGTGVAEQF. The whole CDR3 region reads CASSLPGTGVAEQFF.

By proportion, this clone is medium-sized (0.01 to 0.1%). The genes and germline here are from mouse. The sequence runs out 1 residue before the end of the CDR3; the remainder is reconstructed from the germline J gene. This rearrangement joins TRBV2 to TRBJ1-2, with a weak D call TRBD1 (6 bases). The germline gives CDR1 LGHNA, CDR2 YSYQKL. The V and J ends lost 0 bases and 4 bases respectively, with 9 bases between them. The length of the CDR3 is 14 residues. CDR3 in amino acids: CASSQERGFSDYTF. The sequenced part of the CDR3 DNA is TGTGCCAGCAGCCAAGAGAGGGGGTTCTCCGACTACACC.

Details on this clone: Gene names are the mouse ones. The CDR3 sequence: CASSLWGGRAQNTLYF. CDR3 DNA (partial): TGTGCCAGCAGCTTATGGGGGGGGCGGGCTCAAAACACCTTGTAC. The V call is TRBV3, the J call TRBJ2-4, with 8 bases fitting TRBD2. The read terminates 1 residue before the CDR3 end, so the remaining end is supplied by the germline J gene. The CDR3 consists of 16 residues. Germline V gene data show CDR1 as SNHLY and CDR2 as FYNGKV (reference sequence). J was trimmed by 2 bases and V by 2 bases; bases with no gene match: 6.

This clone was observed a handful of times. Here the gene names and germline are mouse. The missing CDR3 end, 1 residue past where the read stops, is filled in from the germline J gene. V usage is TRBV26 and J usage is TRBJ2-7; 9 bases map to TRBD1. J was trimmed by 5 bases and V by 2 bases; bases with no gene match: 1. The germline V gene has CDR1 KGHPV and CDR2 FQNQEV (reference sequence). The CDR3 is 13 residues long. CDR3 DNA (partial): TGTGCCAGCAGTCTGAACAGGGGGCATGAACAGTAC. Translated: CASSLNRGHEQY. The CDR3 in full is CASSLNRGHEQYF.

As regards this clone: The genes and germline here are from mouse. The observed sequence ends 1 residue before the CDR3 terminus, with the missing tail filled in from the germline J gene. This sequence joins TRBV29 and TRBJ2-7; weak D call: TRBD2 (6 bases). The CDR3 contains 11 residues. Germline V lookup: CDR1 MSHET, CDR2 SYDVDS. V lost 7 bases to trimming and J lost 9 bases, with 13 bases between them. CDR3 DNA (partial): TGTGCTAGCACGGGACTTTTTGCACAGTAC. Protein: CASTGLFAQY. The complete CDR3 sequence is CASTGLFAQYF.

This clone has a single count. Genes here carry mouse names. Sequencing ends 1 residue short of the CDR3 end; the germline J gene provides the rest. The rearrangement links TRBV15 to TRBJ1-4; TRBD1 matches 9 bases. Germline trimming cut 5 bases from V and 1 base from J; bases unmatched to any gene: 5. Germline values: CDR1 SGHND, CDR2 FRSKSL. This CDR3 has 16 residues. CDR3 DNA, as far as it was read: TGTGCCAGCAGTGGGGGACAGGGCAGTTCCAACGAAAGATTATTT. This gives the protein CASSGGQGSSNERLF. The CDR3 reads in full as CASSGGQGSSNERLFF.

As for this clone: The gene symbols are mouse symbols. CDR3 bases read: TGTGCCAGCAGCTTAGTGGGGGCCACAGAAGTCTTC. Encoded protein: CASSLVGATEVF. In full, the CDR3 is CASSLVGATEVFF. The genes are TRBV3 and TRBJ1-1; D possibly corresponds to TRBD1 (6 bases). The read terminates 1 residue ahead of where the CDR3 ends, so the germline J gene completes it. CDR1 SNHLY and CDR2 FYNGKV come from the germline V gene (reference sequence). The CDR3 extends over 13 amino acids. V was trimmed by 1 base and J by 4 bases, leaving 7 bases between them.

As concerns this clone: Mouse gene names apply. The read falls 1 residue short of the CDR3 end, and the missing part is taken from the germline J gene. V is TRBV16 and J is TRBJ2-2; no clear D. Looked up from germline, CDR1 is SGHSA and CDR2 is FRNQAP. The CDR3 extends over 14 amino acids. V was trimmed by 3 bases and J by 0 bases, leaving 5 bases between them. The chain's CDR3 is CASSLTPNTGQLYF. Incomplete CDR3 DNA: TGTGCAAGCAGCTTGACTCCAAACACCGGGCAGCTCTAC.

Turning to this clone: The genes are named according to mouse. Incomplete CDR3 DNA: TGTGCCAGCAGCCTCAGGGGGCAGGCTCCGCTT. It encodes CASSLRGQAPL. The whole CDR3 region reads CASSLRGQAPLF. The chain carries TRBV15 and TRBJ1-5; TRBD1 aligns across 7 bases. The CDR3 goes on 1 residue after the read ends, and that part is filled in from the germline J gene. V gave up 6 bases and J gave up 7 bases; unmatched junction bases: 3. The CDR3 consists of 12 residues. Germline lookup yields CDR1 SGHND and CDR2 FRSKSL.

Concerning this clone itself: Gene names refer to mouse genes. The DNA ends 1 residue before the CDR3 does, and the rest of the CDR3 is filled in from the germline J gene. This chain uses TRBV15 with TRBJ2-2, with 8 bases matching TRBD2. Per germline, CDR1 SGHND and CDR2 FRSKSL. Trimming at V came to 6 bases and at J to 0 bases, leaving 3 bases not matched to a gene. CDR3 size: 15 residues. The part of the CDR3 DNA that was read is TGTGCCAGCAGCCTGGGGGGCGCAAACACCGGGCAGCTCTAC. Residues: CASSLGGANTGQLY. The CDR3 in full is CASSLGGANTGQLYF.

A word on this clone: Mouse gene names apply. CDR3 region: CASSFDNYNNQAPLF. CDR3 DNA (partial): TGTGCCAGCAGCTTCGACAATTATAACAACCAGGCTCCGCTT. The V gene is TRBV3, the J gene TRBJ1-5; D gene unclear. Read sequence stops 1 residue before the CDR3 end, and the germline J gene provides the missing end. This CDR3 has 15 amino acids. Germline V gives CDR1 SNHLY, CDR2 FYNGKV (reference sequence). V was clipped by 3 bases and J by 0 bases, with 9 bases between them.

Concerning this clone: The gene symbols are mouse symbols. The read comes to an end 1 residue before the CDR3 does, leaving the germline J gene to fill in the end. This chain connects TRBV16 to TRBJ2-5; perhaps TRBD2 as D (7 bases). V lost 3 bases and J 1 base, leaving 11 bases between the germline ends. This CDR3 has 15 amino acids. Germline V gene lookup returns CDR1 SGHSA and CDR2 FRNQAP. Incomplete CDR3 DNA: TGTGCAAGCAGCTTTGGGGGGCGCTACCAAGACACCCAGTAC. Translation: CASSFGGRYQDTQY. In full, the CDR3 is CASSFGGRYQDTQYF.

For this clone: Here the gene names and germline are mouse. The observed sequence ends 1 residue before the CDR3 terminus, with the missing tail filled in from the germline J gene. This chain connects TRBV12-2 to TRBJ2-2; 7 nucleotides match TRBD1. Trimming removed 6 bases from V and 0 bases from J; junction bases left unmatched: 3. The CDR3 contains 14 residues. Germline loops: CDR1 SGHLS, CDR2 HYDKME. CDR3 DNA, as far as it was read: TGTGCCAGCACCCAGGGGGCAAACACCGGGCAGCTCTAC. Amino acid sequence: CASTQGANTGQLY. The complete CDR3 reads CASTQGANTGQLYF.

Remarks on this clone: Gene names refer to mouse genes. With the read ending 1 residue before the CDR3 end, the germline J gene is used to fill in that end. J is TRBJ1-4 and V is TRBV26; no reliable D call. The CDR3 runs to 14 residues. Germline V gene lookup returns CDR1 KGHPV and CDR2 FQNQEV (reference sequence). V was pared by 7 bases and J by 0 bases, with 9 bases between. Incomplete CDR3 DNA: TGTGCCAGCACCCCGACAATTTCCAACGAAAGATTATTT. This codes for CASTPTISNERLF. The full CDR3 protein is CASTPTISNERLFF.